This TCR beta chain is drawn from a study of shared clonotypes between healthy human individuals. Findings of the study overall: Blood alone was sampled, and tissue repertoires likely differ.

Points on this clone: What it binds is unknown.

Clones were sequenced by immunoSEQ multiplex PCR, and TCRdb holds only the in-frame ones, with some missing. The repertoire includes a few million clones, approximately 92% of them detected once, and over 0.12% sits in the top ten. From CD4+ cells came CD45RA+ naive and CD45RA-negative memory subsets. Germline V CDR1 and CDR2: SGDLS, YYNGEE. The V and J ends lost 4 bases and 2 bases, in that order; junction bases with no gene match: 8. The CDR3 runs to 16 residues. This chain joins TRBV9 and TRBJ1-3, with TRBD1 matching over 8 bases. The source is a young man in good health. The sample taken for sequencing was naive CD4+ T cells sorted from blood. Sample subset: CD45RA+ positively selected. The CDR3 coding sequence is TGTGCCAGCAGCCCCGGACAGGGAGCGACTGGAAACACCATATATTTT. Translating gives CASSPGQGATGNTIYF.